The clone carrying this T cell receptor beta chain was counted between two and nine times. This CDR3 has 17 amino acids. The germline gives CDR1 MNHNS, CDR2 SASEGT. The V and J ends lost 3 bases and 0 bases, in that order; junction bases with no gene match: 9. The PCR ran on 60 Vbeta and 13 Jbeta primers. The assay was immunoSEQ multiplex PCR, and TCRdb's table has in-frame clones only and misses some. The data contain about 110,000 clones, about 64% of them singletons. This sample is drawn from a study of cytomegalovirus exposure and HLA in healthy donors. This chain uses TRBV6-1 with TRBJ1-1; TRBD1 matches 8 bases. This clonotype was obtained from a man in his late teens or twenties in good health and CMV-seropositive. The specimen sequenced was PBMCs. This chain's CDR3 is CASSDRDRGRVNTEAFF. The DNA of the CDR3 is TGTGCCAGCAGTGATAGAGACAGGGGAAGGGTGAACACTGAAGCTTTCTTT.